The next 18 T cell receptor beta chains were all read from a single sample in a study of metastatic and nonmetastatic thyroid tumors. TCRdb reanalyzed the PCR reads via MiXCR. The sample records roughly 83,000 clones, about 15% being singletons. Each patient went into thyroid surgery without having received any treatment. The material sequenced was blood. The receptors come from a female donor with papillary thyroid cancer or a benign thyroid nodule (not recorded which). Some clones in this sample may be carry-over from other donors' samples.

Points on this clone: A much larger clone sits a single nucleotide away, making a read error possible. Other nucleotide sequences in the sample specify the same CDR3. The rearrangement links TRBV20-1 to TRBJ2-7; 7 bases agree with TRBD1. This CDR3 is 14 amino acids long. CDR1 is DFQATT and CDR2 is SNEGSKA in the germline V gene (reference sequence). CDR3 DNA: TGTAGCTCCGCCGGGACAGATTCCTCCTACGAGCAGTACTTC. This encodes CSSAGTDSSYEQYF.

This clone was observed at least ten times. A junction boundary mismatches the germline segment, possibly from a read error. The J gene is TRBJ1-2, the V gene TRBV19, with 8 nucleotides matching TRBD1. Germline CDR1 reads LNHDA; CDR2 reads SQIVND (reference sequence). The CDR3 consists of 14 residues. The CDR3 region has the DNA TGTGCCAGTAGTATCCAGGGGGCTAATTATGGCTACACCTTC. This codes for CASSIQGANYGYTF. Using reference TRBV19 and TRBJ1-2 for the parts outside the CDR3, the full variable domain is DGGITQSPKYLFRKEGQNVTLSCEQNLNHDAMYWYRQDPGQGLRLIYYSQIVNDFQKGDIAEGYSVSREKKESFPLTVTSAQKNPTAFYLCASSIQGANYGYTFGSGTRLTVV.

This clone showed up many times. The DNA for the CDR3 is TGTGCCAGCAGTTATTCCGACAGGTTCTATGGCTACACCTTC. It yields the protein CASSYSDRFYGYTF. The J gene is TRBJ1-2, the V gene TRBV6-1, with D maybe TRBD1 (6 bases). From germline, CDR1 is MNHNS and CDR2 SASEGT. The CDR3 runs 14 residues. The V and J ends lost 5 bases and 4 bases respectively, with 14 bases between them.

This clone showed up many times. The chain joins TRBV5-6 to TRBJ2-2, with a possible D match to TRBD1 (5 bases). The germline V gene has CDR1 SGHDT and CDR2 YYEEEE. The CDR3 sequence is 16 residues long. Deletions cut 0 bases from V and 1 base from J, with 10 bases between. Here the CDR3 DNA reads TGTGCCAGCAGCTTGGAGGGGATAGGGAACACCGGGGAGCTGTTTTTT. Translated: CASSLEGIGNTGELFF.

V usage is TRBV7-8 and J usage is TRBJ1-3, with unresolved D. The CDR3 is made up of 17 amino acids. Germline V gene lookup returns CDR1 SGHVS and CDR2 FQNEAQ. V dropped 3 bases and J dropped 0 bases, with 15 bases sitting between them. Written as DNA, the CDR3 is TGTGCCAGCAGCTTCCAGGCGGCCTGGAGCTCTGGAAACACCATATATTTT. Translating gives CASSFQAAWSSGNTIYF.

This clone has a count of ten or more. The chain has TRBV19 and TRBJ1-6; D gene ambiguous. The V and J ends lost 3 bases and 5 bases respectively, with 11 bases between them. CDR1 and CDR2 from the germline V gene are LNHDA and SQIVND (reference sequence). CDR3 length: 15 amino acids. The CDR3 region is CASSIKPPDNSPLHF. DNA for the CDR3: TGTGCCAGTAGTATCAAACCGCCGGATAATTCACCCCTCCACTTT. The whole variable domain, filled in from reference TRBV19 and TRBJ1-6, reads DGGITQSPKYLFRKEGQNVTLSCEQNLNHDAMYWYRQDPGQGLRLIYYSQIVNDFQKGDIAEGYSVSREKKESFPLTVTSAQKNPTAFYLCASSIKPPDNSPLHFGNGTRLTVT.

The gene calls are TRBV5-8 and TRBJ1-4; D not certain. The germline V gene has CDR1 SGHTS and CDR2 YDEGEE. The CDR3 consists of 16 residues. The V and J ends lost 4 bases and 6 bases respectively, with 19 bases between them. The CDR3 protein is CASSLGAGGEHEKLFF. The CDR3 DNA is TGTGCCAGCAGCCTGGGCGCAGGAGGAGAGCATGAAAAACTGTTTTTT.

This clone was seen many times. The J gene is TRBJ2-3, the V gene TRBV19; D call uncertain. Germline V gives CDR1 LNHDA, CDR2 SQIVND (reference sequence). Trimming cost V 1 base and J 0 bases, with 5 bases left between them. The CDR3 has 14 amino acids. CDR3: CASSIASSTDTQYF. Written as DNA, the CDR3 is TGTGCCAGTAGTATAGCGAGCAGCACAGATACGCAGTATTTT. The full variable domain, rest sourced from reference TRBV19 and TRBJ2-3, is DGGITQSPKYLFRKEGQNVTLSCEQNLNHDAMYWYRQDPGQGLRLIYYSQIVNDFQKGDIAEGYSVSREKKESFPLTVTSAQKNPTAFYLCASSIASSTDTQYFGPGTRLTVL.

The rearrangement joins TRBV6-1 to TRBJ1-1; D call uncertain. CDR1 and CDR2 (germline): MNHNS, SASEGT. Trimming shortened V by 7 bases and J by 1 base, and 10 bases separated the two germline ends. This CDR3 region has 13 residues. CDR3 amino acids: CASKARGNTEAFF. As DNA, the CDR3 is TGTGCCAGCAAGGCCCGAGGGAACACTGAAGCTTTCTTT.

About this clone: This may stem from a read error, because a much larger clone lies one nucleotide away. Additional DNA sequences in this sample encode the identical CDR3. The chain has TRBV3-1 and TRBJ1-1; D uncertain. The V gene's germline CDR1 is LGHDT and CDR2 YNNKEL (reference sequence). Trimming took off 3 bases at V and 0 bases at J, with 11 bases between the two ends. This CDR3 is 15 amino acids long. The CDR3 is CASSQVSVMNTEAFF. CDR3 coding DNA: TGTGCCAGCAGCCAGGTTTCAGTTATGAACACTGAAGCTTTCTTT.

This clone was picked up many times. The chain uses TRBV29-1 and TRBJ1-1; 8 positions match TRBD1. J lost 0 bases, V lost 6 bases, and 6 bases had no gene match. The CDR3 contains 14 residues. Germline loops: CDR1 SQVTM, CDR2 ANQGSEA. As DNA, the CDR3 is TGCAGCGTGACGGGACAGGTTATGAACACTGAAGCTTTCTTT. Translation: CSVTGQVMNTEAFF.

As to this clone: This may stem from a read error, because a much larger clone lies one nucleotide away. The rearrangement uses TRBV29-1 and TRBJ1-5; 8 bases agree with TRBD1. After removal of 7 bases from V and 3 bases from J, the junction contained 8 bases not matched to a gene. Looked up from germline, CDR1 is SQVTM and CDR2 is ANQGSEA. The length of the CDR3 is 14 residues. The CDR3 coding sequence is TGCAGCGCTCTAGGACAGGGCATCAATCAGCCCCAGCATTTT. It translates to CSALGQGINQPQHF.

This clone has a count of ten or more. The chain has TRBV28 and TRBJ2-7; D might be TRBD2 (6 bases). Trimming removed 3 bases from V and 3 bases from J, with 12 bases in between. The length of the CDR3 is 14 residues. Germline CDR1 and CDR2: MDHEN and SYDVKM. The CDR3 coding sequence is TGTGCCAGCAGTTTGGGGGGAGTATACTACGAGCAGTACTTC. Translating it yields CASSLGGVYYEQYF. The variable domain in full, with the rest retrieved from reference TRBV28 and TRBJ2-7, is DVKVTQSSRYLVKRTGEKVFLECVQDMDHENMFWYRQDPGLGLRLIYFSYDVKMKEKGDIPEGYSVSREKKERFSLILESASTNQTSMYLCASSLGGVYYEQYFGPGTRLTVT.

The table lists this clone with many counts. This chain links TRBV6-5 with TRBJ1-3; D remains unclear. The CDR3 has 16 amino acids. Trimming removed 0 bases from V and 0 bases from J, with 9 bases in between. CDR1 and CDR2 from the germline V gene are MNHEY and SVGAGI. CDR3 DNA: TGTGCCAGCAGTTACTCGACGGCTAGCTCTGGAAACACCATATATTTT. Amino acid sequence: CASSYSTASSGNTIYF.

This clone was counted many times. The rearrangement uses TRBV28 and TRBJ2-7, with D possibly TRBD2 on 7 matching bases. V lost 8 bases to trimming and J lost 2 bases, with 31 bases between them. The CDR3 has 19 amino acids. The germline gives CDR1 MDHEN, CDR2 SYDVKM. CDR3 in amino acids: CASAGIASGGPKMPYEQYF. CDR3 in DNA: TGTGCCAGCGCGGGGATAGCGTCGGGGGGCCCTAAAATGCCCTACGAGCAGTACTTC.

This clone was recorded many times. The identical CDR3 is also encoded by other nucleotide sequences in the sample. V usage is TRBV7-8 and J usage is TRBJ2-1; D perhaps matches TRBD1 (6 bases). This CDR3 is built from 15 residues. The ends were cut back, 5 bases at V and 3 bases at J, with 14 bases in the middle. Germline-derived CDR1 and CDR2 are SGHVS and FQNEAQ. This chain's CDR3 is CASSRSEGVYNEQFF. DNA for the CDR3: TGTGCCAGCAGCCGCAGTGAGGGGGTCTACAATGAGCAGTTCTTC.

Remarks on this clone: The CDR3 end shows no conserved phenylalanine or tryptophan, and so a read error is likely. The chain has TRBV7-9 and TRBJ1-2, with TRBD1 identical over 7 bases. Germline V gene lookup returns CDR1 SEHNR and CDR2 FQNEAQ (reference sequence). J gave up 8 bases and V 7 bases, and 10 bases lay outside the gene matches. CDR3 length: 13 residues. CDR3 residues: CASIAKGARGYTL. CDR3 in DNA: TGTGCCAGCATCGCCAAGGGGGCCCGAGGCTACACCCTC.

In its sample, this clone was seen a few times. A much larger clone lies one base from this, so it may be a read error. The rearrangement links TRBV7-9 to TRBJ1-4, with a tentative D call TRBD1 (6 bases). The germline CDR1 and CDR2 sequences are SEHNR and FQNEAQ (reference sequence). This CDR3 has 14 residues. CDR3 loop: CASTLQGLSEKLFF. As DNA, the CDR3 is TGTGCCAGCACCTTACAGGGCTTATCTGAAAAACTGTTTTTT. The complete variable domain, with remaining parts taken from reference TRBV7-9 and TRBJ1-4, reads DTGVSQNPRHKITKRGQNVTFRCDPISEHNRLYWYRQTLGQGPEFLTYFQNEAQLEKSRLLSDRFSAERPKGSFSTLEIQRTEQGDSAMYLCASTLQGLSEKLFFGSGTQLSVL.